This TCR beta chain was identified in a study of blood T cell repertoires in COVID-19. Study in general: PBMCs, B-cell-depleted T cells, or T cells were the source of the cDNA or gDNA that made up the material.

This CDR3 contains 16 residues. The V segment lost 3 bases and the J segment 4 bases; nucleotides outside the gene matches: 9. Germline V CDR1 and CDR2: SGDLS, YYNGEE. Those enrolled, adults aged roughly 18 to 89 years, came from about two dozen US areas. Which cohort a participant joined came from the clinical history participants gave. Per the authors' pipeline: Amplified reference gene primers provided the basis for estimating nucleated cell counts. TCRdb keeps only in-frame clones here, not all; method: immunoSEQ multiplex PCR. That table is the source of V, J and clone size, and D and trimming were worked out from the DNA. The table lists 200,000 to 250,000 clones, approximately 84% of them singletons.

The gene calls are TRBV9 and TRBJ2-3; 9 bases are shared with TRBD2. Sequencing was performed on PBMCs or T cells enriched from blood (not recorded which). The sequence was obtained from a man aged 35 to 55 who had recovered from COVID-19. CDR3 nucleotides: TGTGCCAGCAGCGAGGGACTAGCAACCCGAGCAGATACGCAGTATTTT. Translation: CASSEGLATRADTQYF.